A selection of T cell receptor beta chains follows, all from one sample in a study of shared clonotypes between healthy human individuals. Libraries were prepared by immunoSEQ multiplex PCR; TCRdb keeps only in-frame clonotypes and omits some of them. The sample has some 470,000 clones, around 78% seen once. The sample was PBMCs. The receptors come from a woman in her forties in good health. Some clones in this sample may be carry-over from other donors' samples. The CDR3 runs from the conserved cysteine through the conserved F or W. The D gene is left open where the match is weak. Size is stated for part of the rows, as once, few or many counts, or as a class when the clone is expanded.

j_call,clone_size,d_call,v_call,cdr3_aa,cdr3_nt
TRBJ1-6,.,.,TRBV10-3,CAITRDPNSPLHF,TGTGCCATCACCCGGGACCCGAATTCACCCCTCCACTTT
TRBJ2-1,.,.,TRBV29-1,CSVARRGLGLNEQFF,TGCAGCGTTGCCCGGAGGGGGCTGGGTCTGAATGAGCAGTTCTTC
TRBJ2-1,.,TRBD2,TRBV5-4,CARNLTTNGLAGNEQFF,TGTGCCAGAAACTTGACGACTAATGGACTAGCGGGCAATGAGCAGTTCTTC
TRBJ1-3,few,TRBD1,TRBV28,CASSKTGTNTIYF,TGTGCCAGCAGTAAGACAGGGACAAACACCATATATTTT
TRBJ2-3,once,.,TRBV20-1,CSALFMDTQYF,TGCAGTGCCTTGTTCATGGATACGCAGTATTTT
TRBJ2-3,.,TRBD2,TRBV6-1,CASSESLAGIYTQYF,TGTGCCAGCAGTGAGTCGCTAGCGGGAATATATACGCAGTATTTT
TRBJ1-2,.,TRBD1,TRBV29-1,CSVETGQGAGYGYTF,TGCAGCGTTGAAACTGGACAGGGGGCTGGTTATGGCTACACCTTC
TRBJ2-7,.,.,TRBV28,CASSLSLTRPPYEQYF,TGTGCCAGCAGTTTATCATTGACGAGACCACCCTACGAGCAGTACTTC
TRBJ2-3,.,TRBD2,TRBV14,CASSPTSGSGTDTQYF,TGTGCCAGCAGCCCAACTAGCGGGAGTGGCACAGATACGCAGTATTTT
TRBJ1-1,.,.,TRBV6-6,CASNQGIMTEAFF,TGTGCCAGCAACCAGGGTATAATGACTGAAGCTTTCTTT
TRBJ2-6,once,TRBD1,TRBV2,CASRDRISGANVLTF,TGTGCCAGCCGGGACAGGATCTCTGGGGCCAACGTCCTGACTTTC
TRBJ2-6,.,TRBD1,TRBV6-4,CASSIGTGSSGANVLTF,TGTGCCAGCAGTATTGGGACAGGGAGCTCTGGGGCCAACGTCCTGACTTTC
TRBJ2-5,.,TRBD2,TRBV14,CASSQDRLAGAWETQYF,TGTGCCAGCAGCCAAGACCGCCTAGCGGGGGCGTGGGAGACCCAGTACTTC
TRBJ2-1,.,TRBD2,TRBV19,CASRAAAGAGEQFF,TGTGCCAGTAGAGCCGCAGCGGGAGCGGGAGAGCAGTTCTTC
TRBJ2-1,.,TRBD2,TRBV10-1,CASSRSGRYNEQFF,TGCGCCAGCAGTCGTAGCGGGAGGTACAATGAGCAGTTCTTC
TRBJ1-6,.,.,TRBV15,CATSRNAGNNSPLHF,TGTGCCACCAGCAGGAACGCGGGAAATAATTCACCCCTCCACTTT
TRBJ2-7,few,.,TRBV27,CASSLTRTSPAQYF,TGTGCCAGCAGTTTAACCCGGACAAGCCCTGCGCAGTACTTC
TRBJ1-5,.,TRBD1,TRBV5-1,CASSSTGLGQPQHF,TGCGCCAGCAGCTCGACAGGGTTGGGTCAGCCCCAGCATTTT
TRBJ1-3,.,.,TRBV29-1,CSASATASGNTIYF,TGCAGCGCTTCCGCGACGGCTTCTGGAAACACCATATATTTT
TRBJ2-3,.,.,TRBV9,CDSSVSGQRSTDTQYF,TGTGACAGCAGCGTTTCCGGACAGCGCTCCACAGATACGCAGTATTTT
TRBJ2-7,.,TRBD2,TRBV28,CASSLASTSGSAYEQYF,TGTGCCAGCAGTTTAGCGTCGACTAGCGGGTCCGCCTACGAGCAGTACTTC
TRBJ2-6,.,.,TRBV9,CASSGSGANVLTF,TGTGCCAGCAGCGGATCCGGGGCCAACGTCCTGACTTTC
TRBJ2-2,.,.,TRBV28,CASSSFGKGNTGELFF,TGTGCCAGCAGTTCCTTTGGGAAGGGAAACACCGGGGAGCTGTTTTTT
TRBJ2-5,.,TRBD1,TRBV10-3,CAISRQGGETQYF,TGTGCCATCAGTCGACAGGGGGGGGAGACCCAGTACTTC
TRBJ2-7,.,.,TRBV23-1,CASSREMTVSYEQYF,TGCGCCAGCAGTCGAGAGATGACAGTCTCCTACGAGCAGTACTTC
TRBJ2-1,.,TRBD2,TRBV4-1,CASSQGSGRTHNEQFF,TGCGCCAGCAGCCAAGGTAGCGGGAGAACTCACAATGAGCAGTTCTTC
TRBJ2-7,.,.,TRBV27,CASQPAGGNSYEQYF,TGTGCCAGCCAACCGGCAGGGGGGAACTCCTACGAGCAGTACTTC
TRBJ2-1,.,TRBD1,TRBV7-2,CASSSQGAFHNEQFF,TGTGCCAGCAGCTCACAGGGGGCCTTTCACAATGAGCAGTTCTTC
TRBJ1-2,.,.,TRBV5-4,CASSPPGGLASYTF,TGTGCCAGCAGTCCCCCCGGGGGGCTGGCAAGCTACACCTTC
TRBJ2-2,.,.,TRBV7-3,CASSRGPTNTGELFF,TGTGCCAGCAGCCGCGGACCGACGAACACCGGGGAGCTGTTTTTT
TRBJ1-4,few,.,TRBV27,CASSWKLPAGEKLFF,TGTGCCAGCAGTTGGAAACTTCCGGCGGGTGAAAAACTGTTTTTT
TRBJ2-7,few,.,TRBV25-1,CASSPGGGYEQYF,TGTGCCAGCAGTCCCGGAGGGGGTTACGAGCAGTACTTC
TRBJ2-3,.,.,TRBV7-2,CASSLVVAATDTQYF,TGTGCCAGCAGCTTAGTGGTAGCGGCAACAGATACGCAGTATTTT
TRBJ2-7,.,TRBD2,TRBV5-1,CASSLGKGLAGGKWPYEQYF,TGCGCCAGCAGCTTGGGCAAGGGACTAGCGGGAGGGAAATGGCCCTACGAGCAGTACTTC
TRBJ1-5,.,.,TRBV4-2,CASSQDRGGKRPQHF,TGTGCCAGCAGCCAAGATCGGGGGGGGAAAAGGCCCCAGCATTTT
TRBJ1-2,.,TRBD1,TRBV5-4,CASSFFSRQGAGGYTF,TGTGCCAGCAGCTTCTTCAGTCGACAGGGGGCGGGAGGCTACACCTTC
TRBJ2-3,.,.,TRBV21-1,CASSKALYPAGGPGDTDTQYF,TGTGCCAGCAGCAAAGCGCTTTACCCAGCGGGAGGGCCGGGGGACACAGATACGCAGTATTTT
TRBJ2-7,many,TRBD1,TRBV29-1,CSVRTGGENEQYF,TGCAGCGTACGGACAGGGGGCGAAAACGAGCAGTACTTC
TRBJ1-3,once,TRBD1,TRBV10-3,CAISPTGRSGNTIYF,TGTGCCATCAGCCCGACAGGGAGGTCTGGAAACACCATATATTTT
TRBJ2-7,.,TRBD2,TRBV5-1,CASSLTSAYEQYF,TGCGCCAGCAGCTTGACTAGCGCCTACGAGCAGTACTTC
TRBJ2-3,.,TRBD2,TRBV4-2,CASSQDGREGGTDTQYF,TGTGCCAGCAGCCAAGACGGGCGGGAGGGCGGAACAGATACGCAGTATTTT
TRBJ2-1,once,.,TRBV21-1,CASSKEGSSSCYNEQFF,TGTGCCAGCAGCAAAGAAGGCTCATCCTCTTGCTACAATGAGCAGTTCTTC
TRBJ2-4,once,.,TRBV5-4,CASSQDGARGDIQYF,TGCGCCAGCAGCCAAGATGGGGCGCGCGGGGACATTCAGTACTTC
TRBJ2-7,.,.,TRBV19,CATTGDTSYEQYF,TGTGCCACCACCGGAGACACCTCCTACGAGCAGTACTTC
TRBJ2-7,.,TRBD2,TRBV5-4,CASSLAAGESYEQYF,TGTGCCAGCAGCTTGGCCGCGGGAGAGTCCTACGAGCAGTACTTC
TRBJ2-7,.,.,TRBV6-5,CASRPWITSYEQYF,TGTGCCAGCCGCCCTTGGATCACCTCCTACGAGCAGTACTTC
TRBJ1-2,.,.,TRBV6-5,CASSWTGIGYTF,TGTGCCAGCAGTTGGACCGGGATTGGCTACACCTTC
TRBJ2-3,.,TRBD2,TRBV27,CASRLLAGPPESF,TGTGCCAGCAGACTCCTAGCGGGCCCCCCGGAAAGTTTT
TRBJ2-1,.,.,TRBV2,CASSYATSNEQFF,TGTGCCAGCAGCTACGCGACTAGCAATGAGCAGTTCTTC
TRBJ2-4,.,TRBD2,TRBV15,CATGGGKRDKNIQYF,TGTGCCACCGGGGGGGGAAAGCGGGACAAAAACATTCAGTACTTC
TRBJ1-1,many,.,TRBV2,CASSGRQNTEAFF,TGTGCCAGCAGTGGACGGCAGAACACTGAAGCTTTCTTT
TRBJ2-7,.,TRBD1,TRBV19,CASSSTGTGRNEQYF,TGTGCCAGTAGTAGCACCGGGACAGGGAGAAACGAGCAGTACTTC
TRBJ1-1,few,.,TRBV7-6,CASGLGGDVTEAFF,TGTGCCAGCGGCCTCGGGGGGGATGTAACTGAAGCTTTCTTT
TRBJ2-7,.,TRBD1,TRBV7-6,CASSLEGGTGAHEQYF,TGTGCCAGCAGCTTAGAGGGGGGGACAGGGGCACACGAGCAGTACTTC
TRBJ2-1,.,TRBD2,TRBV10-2,CATEAGGYNEQFF,TGCGCCACGGAAGCGGGAGGGTACAATGAGCAGTTCTTC
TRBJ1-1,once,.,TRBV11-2,CASSSTPTGTAFF,TGTGCCAGCAGTTCCACCCCTACAGGGACTGCTTTCTTT
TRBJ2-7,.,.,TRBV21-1,CASSSRAPYYEQYF,TGTGCCAGCAGCTCCAGGGCCCCCTACTACGAGCAGTACTTC
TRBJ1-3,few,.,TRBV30,CAWATGPGNTIYF,TGTGCCTGGGCCACAGGTCCTGGAAACACCATATATTTT
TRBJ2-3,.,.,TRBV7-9,CASSKQGPSTDTQYF,TGTGCCAGCAGCAAACAGGGCCCTTCCACAGATACGCAGTATTTT